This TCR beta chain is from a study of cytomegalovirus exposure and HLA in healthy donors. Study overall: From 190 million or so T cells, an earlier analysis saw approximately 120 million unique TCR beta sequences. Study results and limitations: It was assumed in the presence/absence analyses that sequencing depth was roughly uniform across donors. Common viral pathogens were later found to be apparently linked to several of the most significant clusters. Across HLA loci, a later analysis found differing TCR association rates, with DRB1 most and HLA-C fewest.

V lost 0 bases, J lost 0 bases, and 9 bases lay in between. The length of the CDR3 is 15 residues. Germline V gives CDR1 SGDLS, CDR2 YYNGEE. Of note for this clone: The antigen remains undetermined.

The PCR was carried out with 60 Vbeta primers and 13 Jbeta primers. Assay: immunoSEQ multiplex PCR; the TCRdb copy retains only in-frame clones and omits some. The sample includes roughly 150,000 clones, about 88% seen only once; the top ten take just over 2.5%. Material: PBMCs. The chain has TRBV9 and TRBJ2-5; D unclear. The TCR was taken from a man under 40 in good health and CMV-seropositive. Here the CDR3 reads CASSVDGTNQETQYF. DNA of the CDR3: TGTGCCAGCAGCGTAGATGGCACTAACCAAGAGACCCAGTACTTC. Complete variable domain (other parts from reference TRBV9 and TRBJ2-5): DSGVTQTPKHLITATGQRVTLRCSPRSGDLSVYWYQQSLDQGLQFLIQYYNGEERAKGNILERFSAQQFPDLHSELNLSSLELGDSALYFCASSVDGTNQETQYFGPGTRLLVL.